Here is one TCR beta chain with its context. This receptor's antigen is unknown. The input lacks base qualities; no much larger clone sits a single base away. In light of the paper, this sample's treatment or condition label describes: in vitro stimulation with specific CMV peptide epitopes to enrich CMV-specific T cells. CDR1 and CDR2, per the germline V gene (reference sequence), are SGHNT and YYREEE. Inclusive of the bounding cysteine and phenylalanine, the CDR3 is 14 residues long. Of all the DNA, just the CDR3 is kept, 42 bases in frame from base 1. V is reduced by 0 bases and J by 7 bases, leaving a spacing of 11 bases between them. The data originate from a study of T cell repertoires in cytomegalovirus infection (dated by TCRdb to the late 2010s). Notes on the research overall: The peptide stimulations were aimed at well-studied HLA-B-restricted epitopes as well as recently identified HLA-C-restricted CMV epitopes, whose presentation resists viral immunomodulation. Donor HLA type was relevant to the analysis, because carriage of CMV infection together with the matching HLA type was indicated by public TCR beta signatures. The paper's findings and limits, for the study overall: In both this cohort and an independent roughly 330-donor cohort, the cumulative frequency of public TCR beta family members distinguished carriers of CMV infection plus the relevant HLA type. The ex vivo response was dominated by HLA-C-restricted CMV-specific TCR beta clonotypes, and the single most frequent clonotype in two of eight donors was supplied by these HLA-C-restricted clonotypes.

The sequencer was an Illumina HiSeq 1500. Using fastp at Q25 and MiXCR, TCRdb reprocessed the public reads and kept productive beta chains. Rows with a matching CDR3 protein are joined into one entry that keeps the most common DNA and genes. Recorded for this sample are about 700,000 distinct CDR3 sequences; 30% to 35% of them occurred a single time. The ten largest clones take up roughly 18% of the sample. The sequence links TRBV5-4 to TRBJ2-1; TRBD2 is a weak D gene call, 6 bases matching. The receptor's source is a human donor in good health (CMV status not recorded). Some clones in this sample may be carry-over from other donors' samples. The specimen was cultured PBMCs, collected from culture after CMV antigen stimulation. This receptor carries the CDR3 CASSLDGSVNEQFF. The nucleotides are TGTGCCAGCAGCTTGGACGGGAGTGTTAATGAGCAGTTCTTC.